These 21 T cell receptor beta chains were sequenced from one sample in a study of beta chain features in type 1 diabetes. Expressed TCRB transcripts were sequenced because the entire RNA isolate underwent reverse transcription. Generated by immunoSEQ multiplex PCR, the TCRdb table keeps only in-frame clones and is missing some. The table records around 310,000 clones, approximately 11% of them present only once. The sample comprised naive CD4+ T cells from blood. All receptors derive from a woman in her twenties or thirties in good health.

This clone was found a few times. The genes are TRBV9 and TRBJ2-2; 7 bases map to TRBD2. There are 15 residues in the CDR3. V lost 4 bases, J lost 0 bases, and 3 bases stayed unmatched. Germline lookup yields CDR1 SGDLS and CDR2 YYNGEE. CDR3 sequence (DNA): TGTGCCAGCAGCCCCGGGACTACGAACACCGGGGAGCTGTTTTTT. It yields the protein CASSPGTTNTGELFF.

This chain uses TRBV6-5 with TRBJ1-5; 8 positions match TRBD1. J lost 6 bases, V lost 5 bases, and 9 bases had no gene match. Germline CDR1 and CDR2: MNHEY and SVGAGI. CDR3 size: 15 residues. Here the CDR3 reads CASSRGQGSGQPQHF. The CDR3 DNA is TGTGCCAGCAGTCGTGGACAGGGATCAGGTCAGCCCCAGCATTTT.

The chain combines TRBV5-1 with TRBJ1-5; perhaps TRBD1 as D (6 bases). The ends were cut back, 4 bases at V and 2 bases at J, with 16 bases in the middle. Germline loops: CDR1 SGHRS, CDR2 YFSETQ. This CDR3 comprises 16 residues. CDR3 residues: CASSPDGGEGNQPQHF. Here the CDR3 DNA reads TGCGCCAGCAGCCCGGATGGGGGCGAAGGCAATCAGCCCCAGCATTTT. Together with reference TRBV5-1 and TRBJ1-5, the CDR3 gives the full variable domain: KAGVTQTPRYLIKTRGQQVTLSCSPISGHRSVSWYQQTPGQGLQFLFEYFSETQRNKGNFPGRFSGRQFSNSRSEMNVSTLELGDSALYLCASSPDGGEGNQPQHFGDGTRLSIL.

The V and J genes are TRBV10-3 and TRBJ2-5, with 10 nucleotides matching TRBD2. The CDR3 length is 15 residues. The junction had 1 base not matched to a gene; V was cut back by 2 bases and J by 1 base. Per the germline V gene, CDR1 is ENHRY and CDR2 is SYGVKD. CDR3 in DNA: TGTGCCATCAGTGAGACTAGCGGGGTCCAAGAGACCCAGTACTTC. Amino acids: CAISETSGVQETQYF.

This clone has only a few counts. The genes are TRBV5-1 and TRBJ1-5; possibly TRBD1 for D (5 bases). CDR1 SGHRS and CDR2 YFSETQ come from the germline V gene. V lost 3 bases and J 5 bases, leaving 12 bases between the germline ends. The CDR3 covers 14 residues. The CDR3 bases are TGCGCCAGCAGCTCCCGAGTAGGGGATCAGCCCCAGCATTTT. Translation gives CASSSRVGDQPQHF.

This clone has just a few counts. Other nucleotide sequences from this sample produce the same CDR3. The chain joins TRBV18 to TRBJ2-3; D not certain. V was trimmed by 3 bases and J by 6 bases, leaving 4 bases between them. Germline CDR1 reads KGHSH; CDR2 reads LQKENI. This CDR3 is built from 11 residues. CDR3 sequence: CASSPSDTQYF. The CDR3, as DNA: TGTGCCAGCTCACCGTCTGATACGCAGTATTTT. The full variable domain, with the rest looked up from reference TRBV18 and TRBJ2-3, is NAGVMQNPRHLVRRRGQEARLRCSPMKGHSHVYWYRQLPEEGLKFMVYLQKENIIDESGMPKERFSAEFPKEGPSILRIQQVVRGDSAAYFCASSPSDTQYFGPGTRLTVL.

A few counts support this clone. V usage is TRBV4-1 and J usage is TRBJ2-3; 11 bases agree with TRBD2. The germline gives CDR1 MGHRA, CDR2 YSYEKL. V was pared by 0 bases and J by 5 bases, with 7 bases of the junction left unmatched. The CDR3 sequence is 17 residues long. The CDR3 DNA sequence: TGCGCCAGCAGCCAAGAGGTAGCGGGAGGGCCCGGAGATACGCAGTATTTT. Its translation is CASSQEVAGGPGDTQYF.

V and J are TRBV25-1 and TRBJ1-2; D may be TRBD1 (6 bases). CDR1 MGHDK and CDR2 SYGVNS come from the germline V gene. The CDR3 is 14 amino acids. The germline V and J ends were trimmed by 1 base and 4 bases, with 10 bases remaining between them. As DNA, the CDR3 is TGTGCCAGCAGTGAATCTGGACAGAGCTATGGCTACACCTTC. Encoded protein: CASSESGQSYGYTF.

The genes are TRBV7-3 and TRBJ2-3; D is undetermined. V was cut by 4 bases and J by 5 bases, with 10 bases left in between. CDR1 SGHTA and CDR2 FQGTGA come from the germline V gene. The CDR3 is 13 amino acids. CDR3 region: CASSSSYGDTQYF. Written as DNA, the CDR3 is TGTGCCAGCAGCTCCTCGTACGGAGATACGCAGTATTTT.

J is TRBJ2-7 and V is TRBV28; D is perhaps TRBD2 (7 bases). Germline V lookup: CDR1 MDHEN, CDR2 SYDVKM. The CDR3 has 15 residues. V was pared by 2 bases and J by 4 bases, with 15 bases between. The CDR3: CASSLGGGGAYEQYF. The CDR3 coding sequence is TGTGCCAGCAGTTTAGGAGGTGGGGGGGCTTACGAGCAGTACTTC.

This clone was seen a handful of times. The J gene is TRBJ2-1, the V gene TRBV7-3, with 7 nucleotides matching TRBD1. Per germline, CDR1 SGHTA and CDR2 FQGTGA. The CDR3 contains 13 residues. V gave up 5 bases and J gave up 9 bases; unmatched junction bases: 7. For the CDR3, the DNA is TGTGCCAGCAGCGCCCAGGGGGTTGGTGAGCAGTTCTTC. Amino acids: CASSAQGVGEQFF.

The chain joins TRBV7-9 to TRBJ2-1; 7 bases are a match to TRBD1. Germline loops: CDR1 SEHNR, CDR2 FQNEAQ (reference sequence). CDR3 length equals 14 residues. The V gene end was trimmed by 3 bases and the J gene end by 3 bases; junction bases not matched to a gene: 2. CDR3 loop: CASSFGQDYNEQFF. As DNA, the CDR3 is TGTGCCAGCAGCTTTGGACAGGACTACAATGAGCAGTTCTTC.

The chain joins TRBV9 to TRBJ2-1, with TRBD1 matching 11 bases. Germline loops: CDR1 SGDLS, CDR2 YYNGEE. With 0 bases clipped from V and 4 bases from J, the junction kept 9 bases outside the gene matches. The CDR3 is made up of 18 amino acids. The CDR3 spells CASSVVSGQGASYNEQFF. The CDR3 DNA follows: TGTGCCAGCAGCGTAGTATCCGGACAGGGGGCTTCGTACAATGAGCAGTTCTTC. Full variable domain (outside the CDR3, taken from reference TRBV9 and TRBJ2-1): DSGVTQTPKHLITATGQRVTLRCSPRSGDLSVYWYQQSLDQGLQFLIQYYNGEERAKGNILERFSAQQFPDLHSELNLSSLELGDSALYFCASSVVSGQGASYNEQFFGPGTRLTVL.

V is TRBV13 and J is TRBJ2-2, with D perhaps TRBD2 (5 bases). Looked up from germline, CDR1 is PRHDT and CDR2 is FYEKMQ (reference sequence). CDR3 size: 15 residues. Trimming cost V 0 bases and J 5 bases, with 10 bases left between them. CDR3 sequence reads: CASSLGQRVTGELFF. In DNA, the CDR3 is TGTGCCAGCAGCTTAGGACAGAGGGTAACCGGGGAGCTGTTTTTT.

The rearrangement uses TRBV5-6 and TRBJ2-1; the match to TRBD2 covers 7 bases. J lost 6 bases, V lost 0 bases, and 9 bases had no gene match. The CDR3 extends over 16 amino acids. Germline values: CDR1 SGHDT, CDR2 YYEEEE. The CDR3 region is CASSLEVGGPFNEQFF. The CDR3, as DNA: TGTGCCAGCAGCTTGGAGGTGGGAGGGCCGTTCAATGAGCAGTTCTTC.

This clone has a handful of counts. The chain recombines TRBV4-1 with TRBJ2-1, with a possible D match to TRBD2 (5 bases). With 1 base removed from V and 5 bases from J, the gap between germline ends came to 15 bases. Germline lookup yields CDR1 MGHRA and CDR2 YSYEKL. The CDR3 runs to 16 residues. The CDR3, as DNA: TGCGCCAGCAGCCAAGGTCGGGGAGAAGCAAACAATGAGCAGTTCTTC. Translated, it gives CASSQGRGEANNEQFF.

The rearrangement links TRBV28 to TRBJ2-5; D unresolved. Trimming shortened V by 4 bases and J by 4 bases, and 10 bases separated the two germline ends. Germline V gene data show CDR1 as MDHEN and CDR2 as SYDVKM. The CDR3 sequence is 13 residues long. CDR3 coding DNA: TGTGCCAGCAGTTGGCGACTTTCAGAGACCCAGTACTTC. The encoded protein is CASSWRLSETQYF.

This sequence joins TRBV7-3 and TRBJ2-5; 8 nucleotides match TRBD2. The J call may not be correct, given that the DNA end is closer to TRBJ2-7. CDR3 length: 14 residues. Per the germline V gene, CDR1 is SGHTA and CDR2 is FQGTGA. For the CDR3, the DNA is TGTGCCAGCAGTTCGGCGGGAGGTACTTACGAGCAGTACTTC. As protein: CASSSAGGTYEQYF.

This clone was detected a few times. The chain combines TRBV9 with TRBJ2-2; 16 nucleotides agree with TRBD2. V was clipped by 7 bases and J by 1 base; unmatched bases: 10. Germline V gene data show CDR1 as SGDLS and CDR2 as YYNGEE. The CDR3 is 19 residues long. DNA of the CDR3: TGTGCCAGCTCTTTGGGACTAGCGGGAGGGGCAGGGAACACCGGGGAGCTGTTTTTT. Translation: CASSLGLAGGAGNTGELFF.

This clone has more than one count but fewer than ten. The rearrangement links TRBV9 to TRBJ2-7; tentative D call: TRBD2 (6 bases). Germline CDR1 is SGDLS and CDR2 is YYNGEE. The CDR3 spans 16 residues. Trimming left V 0 bases short and J 5 bases short, with 18 bases between. The CDR3 nucleotides are TGTGCCAGCAGCGTAGGGTCGGGAGTAGGCAGAAACGAGCAGTACTTC. It specifies CASSVGSGVGRNEQYF.

The rearrangement joins TRBV30 to TRBJ2-7; D may be TRBD2 (6 bases). CDR1 is GTSNPN and CDR2 is SVGIG in the germline V gene (reference sequence). V was trimmed by 0 bases and J by 1 base, leaving 13 bases between them. The length of the CDR3 is 15 residues. The CDR3, as DNA: TGTGCCTGGAGTGTCGGGCTAGCGAGATCCTACGAGCAGTACTTC. Translated, it gives CAWSVGLARSYEQYF.